Shown below are 16 T cell receptor beta chains from a single sample sequenced in a study of T cells in Graves' hyperthyroidism and ophthalmopathy. TCR beta CDR3 region amplification was performed from RNA transcripts. Carried out on the TCR CDR3, a first-round RT-PCR used the HTBI primer set. Using its own MiXCR run on the multiplex PCR reads, TCRdb lists one record per CDR3 protein. The sample yields around 620,000 distinct CDR3 sequences, 12% to 15% seen once. Material: blood. All receptors come from a woman aged 18 to 35 with Graves' ophthalmopathy.

This clonotype was seen a few times. This rearrangement joins TRBV5-6 to TRBJ2-2; D unresolved. CDR1 SGHDT and CDR2 YYEEEE come from the germline V gene. This CDR3 region has 15 residues. V lost 0 bases and J lost 0, with 6 bases in between. The CDR3 region is CASSLVNANTGELFF. The CDR3 DNA reads TGTGCCAGCAGCTTGGTGAACGCGAACACCGGGGAGCTGTTTTTT.

In its sample, this clonotype was seen many times. CDR3 in amino acids: CASSFRDRPYEQYF. CDR3 nucleotides: TGCGCCAGCAGTTTCCGGGACAGACCCTACGAGCAGTACTTC. The chain recombines TRBV5-1 with TRBJ2-7; 7 bases fit TRBD1. The CDR3 is made up of 14 amino acids. V lost 5 bases and J lost 2; bases outside the gene matches: 7. Germline CDR1 SGHRS, CDR2 YFSETQ.

In this sample, this clonotype turned up many times. The V and J genes are TRBV4-1 and TRBJ2-7; D is unresolved. The V gene's germline CDR1 is MGHRA and CDR2 YSYEKL. V lost 2 bases, J lost 2 bases, and 13 bases lay in between. This CDR3 has 15 residues. DNA of the CDR3: TGCGCCAGCAGCCAAAGGAGTGAGTTCCCCTACGAGCAGTACTTC. Amino acid sequence: CASSQRSEFPYEQYF.

The V gene is TRBV27, the J gene TRBJ2-1; perhaps TRBD2 as D (7 bases). CDR1 MNHEY and CDR2 SMNVEV come from the germline V gene (reference sequence). Trimming removed 0 bases at V and 2 bases at J, with 11 bases between. CDR3 size: 16 residues. The CDR3 region is CASSLSGGEAYNEQFF. CDR3 coding DNA: TGTGCCAGCAGTTTATCAGGGGGGGAGGCCTACAATGAGCAGTTCTTC.

This clonotype occurred many times. The chain employs TRBV10-3 and TRBJ2-5; D is perhaps TRBD1 (7 bases). Trimming left V 10 bases short and J 1 base short, with 13 bases between. From germline, CDR1 is ENHRY and CDR2 SYGVKD. The CDR3 sequence is 13 residues long. The chain's CDR3 is CASGTVLQETQYF. In DNA form, the CDR3 reads TGTGCCAGCGGGACAGTGCTCCAAGAGACCCAGTACTTC.

The sample holds many counts of this clonotype. The chain is built from TRBV28 and TRBJ1-5, with D perhaps matching TRBD1 (6 bases). There are 16 residues in the CDR3. Germline V gene lookup returns CDR1 MDHEN and CDR2 SYDVKM. The ends were cut back, 4 bases at V and 2 bases at J, with 15 bases in the middle. Written as DNA, the CDR3 is TGTGCCAGCAGTTACAGGGAAGGAAGGGGCAATCAGCCCCAGCATTTT. As protein: CASSYREGRGNQPQHF.

In this sample, this clonotype turned up once. The genes are TRBV19 and TRBJ2-7; D may be TRBD1 (5 bases). The V gene lost 8 bases and the J gene lost 3 bases, with 14 bases spanning the gap. From germline, CDR1 is LNHDA and CDR2 SQIVND (reference sequence). CDR3 length: 13 residues. In DNA, the CDR3 is TGTGCCAGTTCCTTTGGGGCAGGCTACGAGCAGTACTTC. Translation: CASSFGAGYEQYF.

Regarding this clonotype: A clone one base away is much larger, so this may be a read error. The V and J genes are TRBV12-3 or TRBV12-4 and TRBJ2-3, with a weak D call TRBD2 (5 bases). The CDR3 runs 15 residues. CDR3 sequence: CASSLGAEPTDMQYF. As DNA, the CDR3 is TGTGCCAGCAGTTTAGGAGCGGAGCCCACAGATATGCAGTATTTT.

In its sample, this clonotype was seen many times. V and J are TRBV6-2 or TRBV6-3 and TRBJ2-7, with TRBD2 as a possible D gene (6 bases). The CDR3 spans 16 residues. V lost 6 bases, J lost 0 bases, and 18 bases lay in between. Germline V gives CDR1 MNHEY, CDR2 SVGEGT. The DNA for the CDR3 is TGTGCCAGCAGCATCATGGGGAGGCCCCTCTCCTACGAGCAGTACTTC. Its translation is CASSIMGRPLSYEQYF.

This clonotype was seen repeatedly, ten times or more. The chain links TRBV6-1 to TRBJ1-1, with 7 positions matching TRBD1. V gave up 7 bases and J gave up 1 base; unmatched junction bases: 6. The CDR3 runs to 14 residues. Germline assignment: CDR1 MNHNS and CDR2 SASEGT. The CDR3 region is CASNPGQSNTEAFF. The CDR3 DNA sequence: TGTGCCAGCAACCCGGGACAGTCGAACACTGAAGCTTTCTTT.

This clonotype was seen ten or more times. V is TRBV7-8 and J is TRBJ2-7; no reliable D call. CDR3 size: 13 residues. V lost 3 bases and J lost 5, with 11 bases in between. The germline CDR1 and CDR2 sequences are SGHVS and FQNEAQ. CDR3 region: CASSFSSIHEQYF. CDR3 DNA: TGTGCCAGCAGCTTCTCATCCATCCACGAGCAGTACTTC.

This clonotype has a count of ten or more. The chain joins TRBV29-1 to TRBJ2-1, with TRBD2 matching over 8 bases. V trimming: 1 base; J trimming: 4 bases; junction bases outside the gene matches: 9. The CDR3 is 16 residues long. Germline CDR1 and CDR2: SQVTM and ANQGSEA. CDR3 coding DNA: TGCAGCGTTGAAGGGACTCAGGAGCGGGAGTACAATGAGCAGTTCTTC. Residues: CSVEGTQEREYNEQFF.

This clonotype was recorded at least ten times. This rearrangement joins TRBV2 to TRBJ2-5; possible D gene TRBD2, 6 bases. CDR1 and CDR2 (germline): SNHLY, FYNNEI. The CDR3 sequence is 14 residues long. V lost 2 bases and J lost 5, with 12 bases in between. This CDR3 is CASSEFGGMETQYF. The CDR3 DNA follows: TGTGCCAGCAGTGAATTTGGCGGGATGGAGACCCAGTACTTC.

This clonotype was seen only a few times. The chain has TRBV19 and TRBJ2-1, with 9 bases aligning to TRBD2. V dropped 3 bases and J dropped 15; count of bases not matched to a gene: 15. The CDR3 covers 15 residues. Germline assignment: CDR1 LNHDA and CDR2 SQIVND (reference sequence). CDR3 amino acids: CASSIPGLASSALFF. The DNA for the CDR3 is TGTGCCAGTAGTATTCCGGGACTAGCATCGTCCGCCCTGTTCTTC.

This clonotype was counted many times. This CDR3 reads CSAREKWGGPRGNEQFF. The DNA of the CDR3 is TGCAGTGCTAGAGAGAAGTGGGGCGGCCCCAGGGGCAATGAGCAGTTCTTC. This chain joins TRBV20-1 and TRBJ2-1; a possible D gene is TRBD1 (6 bases). The CDR3 sequence is 17 residues long. Germline CDR1 reads DFQATT; CDR2 reads SNEGSKA (reference sequence). V shed 0 bases and J shed 6 bases, with 21 bases lying between them.

This clonotype has ten or more counts. The rearrangement joins TRBV6-2 or TRBV6-3 to TRBJ2-1; TRBD2 agrees at 8 bases. V lost 5 bases to trimming and J lost 7 bases; unmatched junction nucleotides: 4. The CDR3 consists of 13 residues. In germline, CDR1 is MNHEY, CDR2 SVGEGT. CDR3 bases: TGTGCCAGCAGTCGGGGGGGAGGGAATGAGCAGTTCTTC. Its translation: CASSRGGGNEQFF.